This T cell receptor beta chain was identified in a study of human T cells and chemical hapten exposure (dated by TCRdb to the early 2020s). Background on the whole study: For sensitization, 2% DPC in acetone was applied to a 2 cm by 2 cm area of upper inner arm skin. Throughout the study period of roughly 24 weeks, patients also received therapeutic DPC doses to the scalp every week. Patch tests used Finn chambers with 0.01% DPC on the upper back, scored after 6 days by International Contact Dermatitis Research Group standards. Most of the patients in the cohort were female, and the cohort covered alopecia areata with under or over 50% scalp involvement, alopecia totalis and alopecia universalis. Libraries were pooled for sequencing, and per-sample TCR yields varied mainly because of small differences in library volumes within the pool. Peripheral blood TCR repertoire changes were tracked in vivo in alopecia patients during primary and secondary sensitization to the hapten diphenylcyclopropenone (DPC). Blood samples were taken from patients before sensitization (week 0) and at 2, 6 and about 24 weeks after DPC sensitization. For TCR sequencing, blood came from approximately 29 alopecia patients at anywhere from one to four time points (pre-sensitization, 2, 6 and 24 weeks).

The intended sense of this specimen's time point label: pre-sensitization, week 0. The treatment or condition label here, explained by the study, means: therapeutic diphenylcyclopropenone sensitization with weekly scalp DPC. At each patch-test visit, blood was drawn before the patch test was applied. Patients were eligible if aged 18 to 70, diagnosed with alopecia and judged suitable for DPC therapy, and pregnant patients were excluded. Total RNA was extracted from unfractionated whole blood collected in Tempus Blood RNA tubes. General findings and caveats noted by the study authors: Repeated subsampling changed both the strength of the expansion versus patch-test correlation and the threshold at which the correlation became significant. Patch test score was positively correlated with the number of PT1 expanded TCRs, with significance at thresholds 8, 16 and 32 but not at 4. Compared with pre-sensitization or healthy control sets, expanded TCRs formed significantly more large CDR3 similarity clusters, which is consistent with antigen-driven responses. Because all patients had alopecia, a presumed autoimmune disease, the immune response of the patients might differ from that of healthy individuals. DPC sensitization did not change the number of TCRs with a frequency above 1 in 1000, and there was no evidence of changes in global repertoire structure.

Note on this clonotype: This receptor's antigen is unknown. No base-level quality is on record; no much larger clone is a single base apart.

Library generation was performed with RACE. Sequencing relied on a NextSeq 500. Library preparation attached unique molecular identifiers to individual cDNA molecules for quantitative, reproducible TCR counting. For every blood RNA sample, sequencing covered both the TCR alpha and TCR beta chains. As for the authors' bioinformatics: Samples had a median of roughly 91,000 TCRs, with a range from roughly 23,224 to 700,000. V, J and CDR3 annotation of the TCR reads was carried out using the Decombinator software suite. Every sample was subsampled to the same number of TCRs (28,000) for the PS versus PT1 abundance plots. TCRs were defined as expanded if absent before sensitization and observed at least eight times at the 2-week time point. TCRdb reworked the public reads: Q25 trimming with fastp, MiXCR clone assembly, productive beta chains retained. One record per CDR3 amino acid sequence lists the most common genes and DNA. The V and J calls and clone size are TCRdb's, not the authors'. In this sample the table shows approximately 260,000 distinct CDR3 sequences, roughly 7.4% of which occur a single time. The ten largest make up more than 0.95% of the sample.

The CDR3 numbers 14 residues from cysteine through phenylalanine. Only the CDR3 DNA stays, 42 bases, in frame from base 1. Trimming at the junction amounts to 5 bases on V and 1 base on J, and the germline ends lie 15 bases apart. The germline V gene encodes CDR1 DFQATT and CDR2 SNEGSKA (reference sequence). This TCR was sampled from a man aged 18 to 29 with alopecia areata. Some clones in this sample may be carry-over from other donors' samples. Rearrangement joined TRBV20-1 to TRBJ2-7; the D region may be TRBD1 or TRBD2, each matching 6 bases equally. The sample in question was whole blood, obtained in connection with sensitization to the hapten diphenylcyclopropenone (DPC). The CDR3 reads as follows: CSADWGAQSYEQYF. The sequenced DNA: TGCAGTGCTGATTGGGGGGCCCAATCCTACGAGCAGTACTTC.